Sequencing of this T cell receptor beta chain was carried out in a study of T cells in Graves' hyperthyroidism and ophthalmopathy. Note on this clonotype: What it recognizes is unknown.

Findings and caveats of the study: By a 13 V-J model, ophthalmopathy was set apart from stable hyperthyroidism.

Between the trimmed V and J ends, which lost 4 bases and 8 bases, there was a span of 14 bases. Germline CDR1 reads MNHNS; CDR2 reads SASEGT. The CDR3 totals 13 residues. Amplification of TCR beta CDR3 regions was performed using RNA transcripts as template. HTBI primers were the set used in a first-round RT-PCR of the TCR CDR3. TCRdb used MiXCR to reprocess the multiplex PCR reads, holding one entry per CDR3 protein. The repertoire includes under 400,000 distinct CDR3 sequences, less than 20% of them detected once, and about a sixth sits in the top ten. Clinical symptoms, serum thyroxine, TRAb, thyroid ultrasound and orbital computed tomography informed diagnoses.

This clonotype was obtained from a woman in her thirties or forties with Graves' ophthalmopathy. V gene TRBV6-1 combines with J gene TRBJ1-2, with no clear D. Source material: blood. CDR3 DNA: TGTGCCAGCAGTGCATTGATAGGCAGCGGCTACACCTTC. Encoded protein: CASSALIGSGYTF.